This TCR beta chain was recorded in a study of cytomegalovirus exposure and HLA in healthy donors. Notes on the study in general: Among immune exposure information, only CMV serostatus was available.

About this clone itself: As yet, its antigen is unknown.

The CDR3 consists of 13 residues. The germline V gene encodes CDR1 SEHNR and CDR2 FQNEAQ (reference sequence). Trimming took 5 bases from V and 2 from J, leaving 10 bases between them. PCR used 60 Vbeta primers and 13 Jbeta primers. Assay: immunoSEQ multiplex PCR; the TCRdb copy retains only in-frame clones and omits some. The sample yields some 130,000 clones, around 75% seen once. The sample taken for sequencing was PBMCs. This sequence was found in a man aged 30 to 45 in good health and CMV-seronegative. The chain combines TRBV7-9 with TRBJ2-7; D gene ambiguous. In DNA form, the CDR3 reads TGTGCCAGCAGCCCTGGCGGAGCCTACGAGCAGTACTTC. This gives the protein CASSPGGAYEQYF.